Listed below are T cell receptor beta chains from one sample, sequenced in a study of T cells in Graves' hyperthyroidism and ophthalmopathy. TCRdb independently ran MiXCR on the multiplex PCR reads; one entry per CDR3 protein. The sample includes 350,000 to 400,000 distinct CDR3 sequences, 15% to 20% of them seen just once. Source material: blood. These receptors were taken from a man in his late teens or twenties with Graves' ophthalmopathy. The CDR3 runs from the conserved cysteine through the conserved F or W. Each record gives: J gene, clone size, V gene, D gene, CDR3 DNA, CDR3 protein. The D gene is left open where the match is weak. Expanded clones get a size class; other rows say once, few or many, or leave the size out.

TRBJ2-7 once TRBV28 TRBD2 TGTGCCAGCAGTCCGCCGGGACTAGGATCCCCCGAGCAGTACTTC CASSPPGLGSPEQYF
TRBJ1-2 few TRBV15 . TGTGCCACCAGCAGAGAGGACAACTATGGCTACACCTTC CATSREDNYGYTF
TRBJ1-6 many TRBV5-1 . TGCGCCAGCAGCCCGGCGGCGGGAGCCGTAGATTCACCCCTCCACTTT CASSPAAGAVDSPLHF
TRBJ1-1 many TRBV5-1 . TGCGCCAGCAGCTTGGCCGTAGGGGTGGGAGCTGAAGCTTTCTTT CASSLAVGVGAEAFF
TRBJ2-1 . TRBV5-6 TRBD1 TGTGCCAGCAGCCCAACACTAGACAGGGCGAATGAGCAGTTCTTC CASSPTLDRANEQFF
TRBJ1-2 many TRBV20-1 . TGCAGTGCTAGAGATAGTCGGAGAACCTACTATGGCTACACCTTC CSARDSRRTYYGYTF
TRBJ1-4 many TRBV2 . TGTGCCAGCAGTGCCACAGGATCCGTAAATGAAAAACTGTTTTTT CASSATGSVNEKLFF
TRBJ2-1 many TRBV6-1 . TGTGCCAGTTCATTGCTTCTTAACAATGAGCAGTTCTTC CASSLLLNNEQFF
TRBJ1-6 many TRBV7-3 . TGTGCCAGCAGCTCCCCCCACAGGTATAATTCACCCCTCCACTTT CASSSPHRYNSPLHF
TRBJ1-5 . TRBV20-1 TRBD1 TGCAGTGCTAGAGTCGAAGGGGGCCCGAGCAATCAGCCCCAGCATTTT CSARVEGGPSNQPQHF
TRBJ2-3 . TRBV2 . TGTGCCAGCAGTACAGGACAGGGTTGGGGCGGGGGGGCCCTTGCAGATACGCAGTATTTT CASSTGQGWGGGALADTQYF
TRBJ2-5 many TRBV10-3 . TGTGCCATCAGCGAGCTAGGACAAGAGACCCAGTACTTC CAISELGQETQYF
TRBJ2-3 many TRBV3-1 . TGTGCCAGCAGCCAAGATCCGACTAATACAGATACGCAGTATTTT CASSQDPTNTDTQYF
TRBJ1-1 few TRBV9 TRBD1 TGTGCCAGCAGCCTACGACGAGACAGGGGGCTTGAAGCTTTCTTT CASSLRRDRGLEAFF
TRBJ1-1 many TRBV7-8 . TGTGCCAGCAGCTTAGGCGGAATGACTGAAGCTTTCTTT CASSLGGMTEAFF
TRBJ1-5 . TRBV28 . TGTGCCCAGTCACGGGGGACCAGCAATCAGCCCCAGCATTTT CAQSRGTSNQPQHF
TRBJ2-7 many TRBV11-1 TRBD1 TGTGCCAGCAGCCCAGGACAGGGGCTAAGGTACGAGCAGTACTTC CASSPGQGLRYEQYF
TRBJ2-5 . TRBV5-5 . TGTGCCAGCAGCCAGCCGTTTGAGACCCAGTACTTC CASSQPFETQYF
TRBJ1-1 few TRBV29-1 . TGCAGCGTTGAAGGGTATCCCGGAGCTTTCTTT CSVEGYPGAFF
TRBJ2-5 . TRBV3-1 . TGTGTCAGCAGCTGGGAAACAGGGACCCACGGGGAGACCCAGTACTTC CVSSWETGTHGETQYF
TRBJ1-2 few TRBV20-1 TRBD1 TGCAGTGCCTCGAGCCTCCGGGACAGGGCCTATGGCTACACCTTC CSASSLRDRAYGYTF
TRBJ2-1 many TRBV27 . TGTGCCAGCAGTTTAGAGGTAGCGGCCACCCACAGGGAGCAGTTCTTC CASSLEVAATHREQFF
TRBJ1-1 . TRBV18 . TGTGCCAGCTCACCACGGATCGCCAGGGTCACTGAAGCTTTCTTT CASSPRIARVTEAFF
TRBJ2-5 few TRBV5-1 TRBD1 TGCGCCAGCAGCTTCACAGGGGGCAAACAAGAGACCCAGTACTTC CASSFTGGKQETQYF
TRBJ1-5 . TRBV28 TRBD1 TGTGCCAGCACACCGGGACAGGGAATTCTCTTCGGCAATCAGCCCCAGCATTTT CASTPGQGILFGNQPQHF
TRBJ2-3 . TRBV7-6 . TGTGCCAGCAGCTTAGCGTCTAGCGGCACAGATACGCAGTATTTT CASSLASSGTDTQYF
TRBJ1-1 . TRBV5-1 . TGCGCCAGCAGCTTGTTGGGACGGAACACTGGAGCTTTCTTT CASSLLGRNTGAFF
TRBJ2-5 many TRBV20-1 TRBD2 TGCAGTGCTAGAGACCGACTAGCGGGAGCCGAAGAGACCCAGTACTTC CSARDRLAGAEETQYF
TRBJ1-1 few TRBV7-3 . TGTGCCAGCAGACTACAAAGGAACACTGAAGCTTTCTTT CASRLQRNTEAFF
TRBJ2-7 . TRBV5-5 TRBD1 TGTGCCAGCGCCAAGACAGGGCCCTACGAGCAGTACTTC CASAKTGPYEQYF
TRBJ2-1 few TRBV27 . TGTGCCAGCAGTTCCGGGGGGCGTGGGCAGTTCTTC CASSSGGRGQFF
TRBJ1-2 . TRBV20-1 TRBD1 TGCAGTGCTAGAGATTTCAGGGGGGGGGTTAACTATGGCTACACCTTC CSARDFRGGVNYGYTF
TRBJ2-1 . TRBV20-1 TRBD2 TGCAGTGCCCCTCGACTAGCGGAATACAATGAGCAGTTCTTC CSAPRLAEYNEQFF
TRBJ2-5 . TRBV14 TRBD2 TGTGCCAGCAGCCATCTCGGACTAGCGGTGGGAGAGACCCAGTACTTC CASSHLGLAVGETQYF
TRBJ2-1 many TRBV5-1 . TGCGCCAGCAGCGACGCCTGGGCGGAGAATGAGCAGTTCTTC CASSDAWAENEQFF
TRBJ2-1 many TRBV12-3/TRBV12-4 . TGTGCCAGCAGTTTAGGAGGCCCGAGCTCCTACAATGAGCAGTTCTTC CASSLGGPSSYNEQFF
TRBJ2-1 many TRBV7-2 . TGTGCCAGCAGCTTAGCGGGGGGACACGGGAATGAGCAGTTCTTC CASSLAGGHGNEQFF
TRBJ1-2 many TRBV6-1 . TGTGCCAGCAGTGAAGGCAGGGTGAGTGGCTACACCTTC CASSEGRVSGYTF
TRBJ2-1 few TRBV5-4 TRBD2 TGTGCCAGCAGCGACGGCGGGGGGGTCGATGAGCAGTTCTTC CASSDGGGVDEQFF
TRBJ1-6 . TRBV18 . TGTGCCAGCTCACCAATAGGGCGGCCGCCGATGACTTATAATTCACCCCTCCACTTT CASSPIGRPPMTYNSPLHF
TRBJ1-1 many TRBV12-3/TRBV12-4 . TGTGCCAGCAGTTTACGTGCAGAGAGGATTACTGAAGCTTTCTTT CASSLRAERITEAFF